The TCR beta chain under discussion was sequenced for a study of OX40 agonist ivuxolimab in advanced cancers. Study as a whole: The study gave patients intravenous ivuxolimab at 0.01 to 10 mg/kg every 2 weeks. Eligibility rules accepted prior anti-PD-1, anti-PD-L1 or anti-CTLA-4 therapy, and roughly 40% had some. Study-wide points: The CD4+ and CD8+ T cells in the blood had expanded clonally by week 6 at 0.1 to 3.0 mg/kg.

The assay was immunoSEQ multiplex PCR, and TCRdb's table has in-frame clones only and misses some. The profile covers around 59,000 clones, with around 86% appearing a single time and about 1.1% taken by the ten largest. As for this clone: What it binds is unknown.

The CDR3 is 17 residues long. Losses at the gene ends were 5 bases for V and 4 bases for J; bases not matched to a gene: 5. In germline, CDR1 is SGHVS, CDR2 FQNEAQ. This receptor was identified in an adult with an advanced solid tumor such as melanoma, head and neck, liver or kidney cancer. Here the sequenced sample was CD4+ or CD8+ T cells sorted from blood, taken in a trial of the OX40 agonist ivuxolimab. The chain joins TRBV7-8 to TRBJ2-1; TRBD2 agrees at 16 bases. Here the CDR3 DNA reads TGTGCCAGCAGCGCCGTGGGACTAGCGGGAGGGTACAATGAGCAGTTCTTC. Protein sequence: CASSAVGLAGGYNEQFF.